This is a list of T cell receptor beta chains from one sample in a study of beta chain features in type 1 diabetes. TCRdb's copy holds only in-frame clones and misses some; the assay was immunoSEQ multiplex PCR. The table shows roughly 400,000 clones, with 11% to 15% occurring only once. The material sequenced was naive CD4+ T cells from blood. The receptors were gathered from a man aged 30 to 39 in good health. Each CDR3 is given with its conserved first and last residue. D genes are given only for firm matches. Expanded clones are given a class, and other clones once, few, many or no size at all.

CAWSVLQWDTEAFF TGTGCCTGGAGTGTACTACAGTGGGATACTGAAGCTTTCTTT TRBV30 - TRBJ1-1 - 14
CASSLSRTDTQYF TGTGCCAGCAGTTTATCTCGCACAGATACGCAGTATTTT TRBV27 - TRBJ2-3 - 13
CSARPRGEAFF TGCAGTGCGCGACCACGGGGAGAAGCTTTCTTT TRBV20-1 - TRBJ1-1 - 11
CASSQRLNTEAFF TGTGCCAGCAGTCAAAGACTGAACACTGAAGCTTTCTTT TRBV6-5 - TRBJ1-1 - 13
CASSALDKGVAGYTF TGTGCCAGCAGCGCCCTAGACAAGGGGGTAGCTGGCTACACCTTC TRBV9 - TRBJ1-2 - 15
CSVLSGRATGELFF TGCAGCGTCCTTAGCGGGAGGGCCACCGGGGAGCTGTTTTTT TRBV29-1 few TRBJ2-2 TRBD2 14
CSVEGVPSTDTQYF TGCAGCGTTGAAGGGGTGCCGAGCACAGATACGCAGTATTTT TRBV29-1 - TRBJ2-3 - 14
CASRPRAGFLETQYF TGTGCCAGCAGGCCCAGGGCAGGATTTTTGGAGACCCAGTACTTC TRBV7-2 few TRBJ2-5 - 15
CSARENNQPQHF TGCAGCGCCAGGGAAAACAATCAGCCCCAGCATTTT TRBV29-1 few TRBJ1-5 - 12
CASSPLAGETQYF TGTGCCAGCAGCCCTTTAGCGGGAGAGACCCAGTACTTC TRBV9 - TRBJ2-5 TRBD2 13
CASSAGQNTEAFF TGTGCCAGCAGCGCTGGACAGAACACTGAAGCTTTCTTT TRBV9 - TRBJ1-1 - 13
CASSGTTGTYGYTF TGCGCCAGCAGCGGTACGACAGGGACCTATGGCTACACCTTC TRBV5-1 few TRBJ1-2 TRBD1 14
CASSHSWAESGYTF TGTGCCAGCAGCCATTCTTGGGCAGAGAGTGGCTACACCTTC TRBV5-6 - TRBJ1-2 - 14
CASSVDDGLMNTGELFF TGTGCCAGCAGCGTAGATGATGGACTGATGAACACCGGGGAGCTGTTTTTT TRBV9 - TRBJ2-2 - 17
CATSPAFF TGTGCCACCTCCCCGGCTTTCTTT TRBV11-2 - TRBJ1-1 - 8
CASSLDGQGGLFF TGTGCCAGCAGCTTAGATGGACAGGGTGGGCTGTTTTTT TRBV11-2 - TRBJ2-2 TRBD1 13
CASGPGQASNQPQHF TGTGCCAGCGGGCCGGGACAGGCGAGCAATCAGCCCCAGCATTTT TRBV14 - TRBJ1-5 TRBD1 15
CASSEQGAANTEAFF TGTGCCAGCAGCGAACAGGGGGCCGCGAACACTGAAGCTTTCTTT TRBV9 - TRBJ1-1 TRBD1 15
CASSVGYGSTDTQYF TGTGCCAGCAGCGTAGGCTATGGTAGCACAGATACGCAGTATTTT TRBV9 - TRBJ2-3 - 15
CASSSLAGAHNEQFF TGTGCCAGCAGCTCACTAGCGGGAGCCCACAATGAGCAGTTCTTC TRBV27 - TRBJ2-1 TRBD2 15